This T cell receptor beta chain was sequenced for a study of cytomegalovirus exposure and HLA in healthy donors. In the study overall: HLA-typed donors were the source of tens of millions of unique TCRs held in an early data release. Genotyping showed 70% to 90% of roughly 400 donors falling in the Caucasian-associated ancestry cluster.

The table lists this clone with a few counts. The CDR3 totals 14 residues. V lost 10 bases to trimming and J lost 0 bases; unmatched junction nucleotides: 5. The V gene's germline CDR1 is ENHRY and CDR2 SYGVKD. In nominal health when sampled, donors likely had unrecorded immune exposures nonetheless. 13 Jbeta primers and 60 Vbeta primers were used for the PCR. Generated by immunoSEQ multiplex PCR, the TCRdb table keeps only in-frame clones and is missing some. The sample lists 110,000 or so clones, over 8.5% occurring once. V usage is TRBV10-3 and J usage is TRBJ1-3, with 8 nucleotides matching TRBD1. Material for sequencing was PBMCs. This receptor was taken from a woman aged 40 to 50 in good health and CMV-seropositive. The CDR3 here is CATTGDLSGNTIYF. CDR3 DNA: TGTGCCACGACAGGGGATCTCTCTGGAAACACCATATATTTT.